Sequencing of this T cell receptor (beta chain) was carried out in a study of identical twins. Whole-study findings and limits: Zero-insertion results could be subject to partial confounding by invariant MAIT and iNKT cells. Out-of-frame sharing of TCR alpha in monozygotic twins was underestimated by models.

Points on this clonotype: Its target is unknown.

The donors were all healthy and Caucasian. One entry per CDR3 protein, called by TCRdb with MiXCR from the 5' RACE reads. Among about 250,000 distinct CDR3 sequences listed, more than 13% were seen once. This sequence originates from a woman between 18 and 29 years old in good health. Sequenced sample: memory (CD45RO+) T cells sorted from blood.

CDR3 loop: CASSPSGTGGSETQYF. The CDR3 DNA reads as TGTGCCAGCTCACCATCCGGGACAGGGGGCTCGGAGACCCAGTACTTC. The chain has TRBV18 and TRBJ2-5; TRBD1 matches 12 bases. CDR3 size: 16 residues. V trimming: 2 bases; J trimming: 5 bases; junction bases outside the gene matches: 6. From germline, CDR1 is KGHSH and CDR2 LQKENI.